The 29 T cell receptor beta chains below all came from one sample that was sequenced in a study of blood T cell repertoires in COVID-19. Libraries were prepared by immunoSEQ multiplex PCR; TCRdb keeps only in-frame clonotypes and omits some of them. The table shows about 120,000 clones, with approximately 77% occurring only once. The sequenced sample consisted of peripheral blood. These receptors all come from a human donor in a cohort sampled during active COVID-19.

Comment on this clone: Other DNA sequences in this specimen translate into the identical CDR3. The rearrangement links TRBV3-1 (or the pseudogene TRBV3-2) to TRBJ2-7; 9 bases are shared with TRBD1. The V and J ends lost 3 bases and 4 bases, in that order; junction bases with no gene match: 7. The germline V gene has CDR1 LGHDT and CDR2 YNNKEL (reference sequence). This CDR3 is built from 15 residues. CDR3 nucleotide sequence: TGTGCCAGCAGCCAGTCCGGGACAGGGACGTACGAGCAGTACTTC. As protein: CASSQSGTGTYEQYF.

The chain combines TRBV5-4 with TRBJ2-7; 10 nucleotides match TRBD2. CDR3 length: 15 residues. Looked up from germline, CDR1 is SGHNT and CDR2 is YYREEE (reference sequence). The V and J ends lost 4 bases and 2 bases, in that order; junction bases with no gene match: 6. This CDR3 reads CASSPRTSGPYEQYF. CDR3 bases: TGTGCCAGCAGCCCCCGGACTAGCGGACCCTACGAGCAGTACTTC.

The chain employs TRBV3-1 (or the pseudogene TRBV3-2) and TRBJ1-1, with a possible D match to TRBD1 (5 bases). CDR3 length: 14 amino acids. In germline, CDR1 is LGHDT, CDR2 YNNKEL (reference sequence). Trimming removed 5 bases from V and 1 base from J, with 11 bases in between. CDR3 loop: CASSYTGANTEAFF. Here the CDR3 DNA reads TGTGCCAGCAGCTATACAGGCGCGAACACTGAAGCTTTCTTT.

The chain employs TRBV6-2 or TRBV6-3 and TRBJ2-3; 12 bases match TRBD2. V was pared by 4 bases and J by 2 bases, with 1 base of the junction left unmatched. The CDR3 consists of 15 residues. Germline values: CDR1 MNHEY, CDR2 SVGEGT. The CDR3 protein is CASSSSGGATDTQYF. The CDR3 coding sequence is TGTGCCAGCAGTTCTAGCGGGGGGGCCACAGATACGCAGTATTTT.

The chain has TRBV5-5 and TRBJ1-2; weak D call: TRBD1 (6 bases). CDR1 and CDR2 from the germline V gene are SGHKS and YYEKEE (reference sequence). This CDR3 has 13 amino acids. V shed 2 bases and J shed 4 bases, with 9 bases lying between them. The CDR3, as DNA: TGTGCCAGCAGCTTTGACAGGAGCTATGGCTACACCTTC. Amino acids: CASSFDRSYGYTF.

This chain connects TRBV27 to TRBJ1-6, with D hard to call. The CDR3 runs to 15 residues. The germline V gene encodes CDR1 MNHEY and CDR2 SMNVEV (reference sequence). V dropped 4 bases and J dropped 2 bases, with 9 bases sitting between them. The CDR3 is CASSWRGTYNSPLHF. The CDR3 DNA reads TGTGCCAGCAGTTGGCGGGGAACCTATAATTCACCCCTCCACTTT.

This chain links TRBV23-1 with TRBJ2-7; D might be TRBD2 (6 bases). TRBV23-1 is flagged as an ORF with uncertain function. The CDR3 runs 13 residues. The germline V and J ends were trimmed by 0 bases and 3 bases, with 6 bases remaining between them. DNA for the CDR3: TGCGCCAGCAGTCAATCGGGAGGCTACGAGCAGTACTTC. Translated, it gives CASSQSGGYEQYF.

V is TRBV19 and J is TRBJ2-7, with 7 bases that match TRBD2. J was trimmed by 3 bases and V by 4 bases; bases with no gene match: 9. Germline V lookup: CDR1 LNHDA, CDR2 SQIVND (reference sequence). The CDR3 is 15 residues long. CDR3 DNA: TGTGCCAGTAGTAATTCGCGGGAGATGGGCTACGAGCAGTACTTC. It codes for CASSNSREMGYEQYF.

Written as DNA, the CDR3 is TGTGCCAGCAGTCTGGGGGGGAAGTGGGTCAATGAGCAGTTCTTC. Encoded protein: CASSLGGKWVNEQFF. The gene calls are TRBV27 and TRBJ2-1, with 7 bases aligning to TRBD2. The J segment lost 6 bases and the V segment lost 5 bases, leaving 10 bases of the junction unmatched. Looked up from germline, CDR1 is MNHEY and CDR2 is SMNVEV (reference sequence). The CDR3 has 15 residues.

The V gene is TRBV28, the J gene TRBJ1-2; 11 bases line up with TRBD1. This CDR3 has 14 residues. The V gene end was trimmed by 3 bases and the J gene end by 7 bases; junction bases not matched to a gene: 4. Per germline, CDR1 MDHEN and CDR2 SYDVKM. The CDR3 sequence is CASSLDRGLFGYTF. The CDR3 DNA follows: TGTGCCAGCAGTTTGGACAGGGGGCTTTTTGGCTACACCTTC.

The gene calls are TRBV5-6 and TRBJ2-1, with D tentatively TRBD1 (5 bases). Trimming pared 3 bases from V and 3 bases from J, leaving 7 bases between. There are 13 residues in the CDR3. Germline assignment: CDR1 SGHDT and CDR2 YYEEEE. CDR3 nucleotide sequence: TGTGCCAGCAGCTCCGACAGCTACAATGAGCAGTTCTTC. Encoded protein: CASSSDSYNEQFF.

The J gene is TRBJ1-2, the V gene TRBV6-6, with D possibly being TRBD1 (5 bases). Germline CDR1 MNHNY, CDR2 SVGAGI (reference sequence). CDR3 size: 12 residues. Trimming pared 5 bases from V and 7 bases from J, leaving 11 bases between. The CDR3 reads CASSTQGSGYTF. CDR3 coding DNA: TGTGCCAGCAGTACCCAGGGCTCTGGCTACACCTTC.

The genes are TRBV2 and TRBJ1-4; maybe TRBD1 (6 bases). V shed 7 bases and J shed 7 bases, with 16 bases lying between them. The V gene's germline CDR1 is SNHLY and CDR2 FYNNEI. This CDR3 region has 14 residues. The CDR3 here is CASKVPGAVEKLFF. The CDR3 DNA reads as TGTGCCAGCAAGGTGCCAGGGGCTGTTGAAAAACTGTTTTTT.

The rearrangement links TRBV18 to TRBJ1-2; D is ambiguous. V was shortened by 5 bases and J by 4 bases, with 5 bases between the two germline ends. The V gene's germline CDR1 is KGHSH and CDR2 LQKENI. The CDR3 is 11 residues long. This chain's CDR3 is CASSEVYGYTF. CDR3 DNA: TGTGCCAGCTCAGAGGTCTATGGCTACACCTTC.

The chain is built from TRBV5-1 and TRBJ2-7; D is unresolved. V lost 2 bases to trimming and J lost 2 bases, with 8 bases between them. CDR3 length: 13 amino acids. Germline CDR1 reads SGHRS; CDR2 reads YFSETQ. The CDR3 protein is CASSFNIPYEQYF. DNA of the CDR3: TGCGCCAGCAGCTTTAACATCCCCTACGAGCAGTACTTC.

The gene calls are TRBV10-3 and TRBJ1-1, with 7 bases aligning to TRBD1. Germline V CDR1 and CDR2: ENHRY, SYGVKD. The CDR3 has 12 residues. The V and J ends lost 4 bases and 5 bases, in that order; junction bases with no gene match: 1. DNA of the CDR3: TGTGCCATCAGTGCACAGGGGACTGAAGCTTTCTTT. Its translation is CAISAQGTEAFF.

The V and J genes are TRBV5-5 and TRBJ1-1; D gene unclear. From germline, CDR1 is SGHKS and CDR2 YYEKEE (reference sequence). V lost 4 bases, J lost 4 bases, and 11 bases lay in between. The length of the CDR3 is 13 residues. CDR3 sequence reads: CASSVSGSTEAFF. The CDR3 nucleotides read TGTGCCAGCAGCGTTTCGGGGAGCACTGAAGCTTTCTTT.

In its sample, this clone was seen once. CDR3 in DNA: TGTGCCAGCAGCCATATGGGCGCGAACACCGGGGAGCTGTTTTTT. It translates to CASSHMGANTGELFF. The gene calls are TRBV3-1 (or the pseudogene TRBV3-2) and TRBJ2-2; D unresolved. Trimming removed 3 bases from V and 0 bases from J, with 8 bases in between. The CDR3 has 15 amino acids. Germline CDR1 is LGHDT and CDR2 is YNNKEL (reference sequence).

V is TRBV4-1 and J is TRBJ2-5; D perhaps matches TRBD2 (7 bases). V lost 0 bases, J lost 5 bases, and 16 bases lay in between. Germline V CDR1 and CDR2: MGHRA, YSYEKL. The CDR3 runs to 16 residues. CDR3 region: CASSQERGASEETQYF. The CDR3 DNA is TGCGCCAGCAGCCAAGAACGGGGGGCGTCGGAGGAGACCCAGTACTTC.

In DNA form, the CDR3 reads TGTGCCAGCAGCCTCGGACAGAAGTCTTCACCCCTCCACTTT. Its protein product is CASSLGQKSSPLHF. The gene calls are TRBV7-9 and TRBJ1-6, with D possibly matching TRBD1 (6 bases). The V and J ends lost 5 bases and 9 bases respectively, with 14 bases between them. CDR1 and CDR2 (germline): SEHNR, FQNEAQ (reference sequence). This CDR3 region has 14 residues.

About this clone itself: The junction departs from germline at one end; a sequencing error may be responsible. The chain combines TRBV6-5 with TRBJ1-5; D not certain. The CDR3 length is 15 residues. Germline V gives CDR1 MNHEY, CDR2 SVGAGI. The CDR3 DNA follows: TGTGCCAGCATTTACACCCGGGGAGGCAATCAGCCCCAGCATTTT. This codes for CASIYTRGGNQPQHF.

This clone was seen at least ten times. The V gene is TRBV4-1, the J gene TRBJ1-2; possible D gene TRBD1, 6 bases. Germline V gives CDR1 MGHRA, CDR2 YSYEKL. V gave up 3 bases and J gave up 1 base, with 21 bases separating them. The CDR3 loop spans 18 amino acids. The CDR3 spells CASSHRGRQVSVNYGYTF. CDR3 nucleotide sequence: TGCGCCAGCAGCCACCGAGGGCGACAGGTCTCTGTTAACTATGGCTACACCTTC.

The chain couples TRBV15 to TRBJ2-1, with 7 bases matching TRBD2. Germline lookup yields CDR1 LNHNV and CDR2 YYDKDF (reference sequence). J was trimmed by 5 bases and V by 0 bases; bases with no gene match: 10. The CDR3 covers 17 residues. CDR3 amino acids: CATSRDQRGRFHNEQFF. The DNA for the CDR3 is TGTGCCACCAGCAGAGATCAGCGCGGGAGATTCCACAATGAGCAGTTCTTC.

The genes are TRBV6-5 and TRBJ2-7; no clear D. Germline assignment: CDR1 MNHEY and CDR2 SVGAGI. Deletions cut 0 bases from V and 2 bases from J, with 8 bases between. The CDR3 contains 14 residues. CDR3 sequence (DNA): TGTGCCAGCAGTTACTCGGCTGTCCCCTACGAGCAGTACTTC. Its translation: CASSYSAVPYEQYF.

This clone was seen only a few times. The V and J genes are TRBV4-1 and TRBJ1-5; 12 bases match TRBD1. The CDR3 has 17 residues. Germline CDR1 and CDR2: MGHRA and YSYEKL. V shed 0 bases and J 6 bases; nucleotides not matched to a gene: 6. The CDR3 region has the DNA TGCGCCAGCAGCCAAGATCGCTGGGACAGGGGGCTTCAGCCCCAGCATTTT. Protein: CASSQDRWDRGLQPQHF.

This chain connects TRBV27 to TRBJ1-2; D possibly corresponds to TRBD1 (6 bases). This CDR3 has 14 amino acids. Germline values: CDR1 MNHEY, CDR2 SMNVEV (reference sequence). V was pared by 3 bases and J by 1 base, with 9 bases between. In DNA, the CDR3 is TGTGCCAGCAGTTTTGGACAGTTTAACTATGGCTACACCTTC. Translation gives CASSFGQFNYGYTF.

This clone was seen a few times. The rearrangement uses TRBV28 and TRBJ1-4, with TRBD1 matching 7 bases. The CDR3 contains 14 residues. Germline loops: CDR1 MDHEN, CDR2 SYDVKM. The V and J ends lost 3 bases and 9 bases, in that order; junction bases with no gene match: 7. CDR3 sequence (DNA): TGTGCCAGCAGTTTCCGACGACAGGGACAAAAACTGTTTTTT. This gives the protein CASSFRRQGQKLFF.

The CDR3 loop reads CASSQDPHPGNTEAFF. The CDR3 bases are TGCGCCAGCAGCCAAGATCCACACCCGGGGAACACTGAAGCTTTCTTT. The rearrangement joins TRBV4-1 to TRBJ1-1; D is uncertain. CDR3 size: 16 residues. V dropped 0 bases and J dropped 1 base, with 12 bases sitting between them. Germline CDR1 is MGHRA and CDR2 is YSYEKL.

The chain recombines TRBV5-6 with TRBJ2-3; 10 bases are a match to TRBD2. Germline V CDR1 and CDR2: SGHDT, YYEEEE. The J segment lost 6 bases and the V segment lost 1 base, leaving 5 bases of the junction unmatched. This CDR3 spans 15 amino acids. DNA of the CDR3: TGTGCCAGCAGCTTGACAGCGGGAGGGGGGGATACGCAGTATTTT. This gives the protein CASSLTAGGGDTQYF.